This record concerns one T cell receptor beta chain sequence. Its target antigen remains unknown. Within one base of it there is no much larger clone, and no base qualities were kept. CDR1 and CDR2 are drawn from the germline V gene: SQVTM, ANQGSEA. The CDR3 sequence holds 14 residues, the cysteine and phenylalanine included. The retained sequence is limited to the CDR3, 42 bases, with the frame set at the first base. The trim is 0 bases for V and 4 bases for J, with a gap of 13 bases between the germline ends. PBMCs were isolated by Ficoll-Paque density gradient centrifugation. This record belongs to a study of T-cell memory formation after mild COVID-19 (dated by TCRdb to the early 2020s). Regarding the study in general: TCR sequence clusters from the two donors were largely donor specific. T-cell clones expanding and contracting after mild COVID-19 in two donors were tracked by longitudinal TCRalpha and TCRbeta repertoire sequencing. Two young, previously healthy adult volunteers made up the cohort, one male and one female.

Sequencer: Illumina NovaSeq 6000. TCRalpha and TCRbeta cDNA libraries were constructed by 5'RACE with constant-segment primers, with sample barcodes and unique molecular identifiers being introduced. Trizol reagent was used to extract RNA from every sample. The libraries were amplified in two PCR steps, and the second step added a second sample barcode and Illumina TruSeq adapters. Sequencing of the libraries was done on an Illumina NovaSeq, producing 2 x 150 bp paired-end reads. Concerning the study's data processing: Demultiplexing of reads and collapsing into UMI-guided consensus sequences were performed with migec v1.2.7. With mixcr v2.1.11, UMI consensuses were aligned to TRA and TRB V and J templates and assembled into clonotypes. Clonotypes were classified as expanded or contracted when called significant by both edgeR and NoisET, with noise models trained on biological replicates. For edgeR calls, the thresholds were a false discovery rate-adjusted p below 0.01 and a log2 fold-change of 1. As an exploratory analysis of dynamics, PCA with hierarchical clustering was applied to max-normalized trajectories of the 1000 most abundant clonotypes. Each responding clone was given a CD4 or CD8 phenotype based on the CD4+ and CD8+ repertoires, which had been sequenced separately. The public sequencing data were trimmed at Q25 with fastp and processed into clonotypes with MiXCR by TCRdb, which kept only in-frame beta chains. Every entry covers one CDR3 protein and lists the most common genes and DNA from its rows. The V and J calls and clone size are TCRdb's, not the authors'. The sample table holds fewer than 450,000 distinct CDR3 sequences, of which roughly 20% were seen once. The ten largest clonotypes hold around an eighth of the sample.

Results the study describes overall, beyond this receptor: Only a couple of mild cases were covered in the study, and larger cohorts including severe cases with pre-infection samples were considered necessary. The second-wave clones that peaked on day 37 were not confirmed to be SARS-CoV-2 specific. Some responding clones were detected in pre-infection memory, which suggested that pre-existing cross-reactive memory T cells had joined the SARS-CoV-2 response. Contracting CD4+ clones were found mainly in CM and EM memory subsets, while CD8+ clones were enriched in EMRA. Clones that contracted from day 15 to 85 showed balanced CD4/CD8 phenotypes, whereas a second wave of clones that expanded from day 15 to 37 leaned towards CD4+.

The clonotype originates from an adult woman who had mild COVID-19 (a few samples of this study predate the infection). The sample titles of this study are shuffled in the database, so cell type and time point are left out; the donor was told from shared clones. Sequenced sample: PBMCs or a T cell subset sorted from them (not recorded which). The sequence is built from TRBV29-1 and TRBJ2-7, with a tentative D gene TRBD2 over 6 matching bases. The CDR3: CSVEDRAAGYEQYF. Here is the DNA: TGCAGCGTTGAAGATCGGGCTGCGGGATACGAGCAGTACTTC.